This TCR beta chain was sequenced for a study of blood T cell repertoires in COVID-19. Study overall: Acute and convalescent COVID-19 specimens originated in the United States, Italy and Spain. T cells, B-cell-depleted T cells, or PBMCs provided the cDNA or gDNA that served as material.

The CDR3 sequence is 16 residues long. Germline V CDR1 and CDR2: LNHDA, SQIVND (reference sequence). V was shortened by 0 bases and J by 0 bases, with 12 bases between the two germline ends. Under the authors' procedure: How many nucleated cells were present was estimated from reference gene primer amplification. Produced via immunoSEQ multiplex PCR; TCRdb's table is partial and in-frame only. V, J and clone size derive from that table, while D and trimming were established from the DNA sequence. The repertoire holds 40,000 to 55,000 clones, with roughly 90% as singletons. Sequencing used peripheral blood. The clonotype was recovered from an elderly woman with acute or convalescent COVID-19. The V call is TRBV19, the J call TRBJ2-7; D might be TRBD2 (6 bases). For the CDR3, the DNA is TGTGCCAGTAGTATAGAGAGCGGGCCGCCCTCCTACGAGCAGTACTTC. Residues: CASSIESGPPSYEQYF. Together with reference TRBV19 and TRBJ2-7, the CDR3 gives the full variable domain: DGGITQSPKYLFRKEGQNVTLSCEQNLNHDAMYWYRQDPGQGLRLIYYSQIVNDFQKGDIAEGYSVSREKKESFPLTVTSAQKNPTAFYLCASSIESGPPSYEQYFGPGTRLTVT.